Listed here are 28 T cell receptor beta chains from one sample, sequenced in a study of CD8 T cells in Susac syndrome. With random hexamers, roughly 0.5 to 1 ug RNA was reverse transcribed. Via MiXCR, TCRdb re-called the immunoSEQ multiplex PCR reads, giving one row per CDR3 protein. The sample shows roughly 160,000 distinct CDR3 sequences, around 95% of them seen only once. The specimen sequenced was CD4+ T cells from PBMCs. The receptor source for this set is a human donor in good health.

This clonotype appeared once. The chain links TRBV3-1 to TRBJ1-6, with D perhaps matching TRBD1 (6 bases). CDR1 is LGHDT and CDR2 is YNNKEL in the germline V gene (reference sequence). This CDR3 has 14 residues. Trimming shortened V by 1 base and J by 10 bases, and 11 bases separated the two germline ends. Here the CDR3 reads CASSQVGGRSPLHF. The CDR3 region has the DNA TGTGCCAGCAGCCAAGTAGGGGGAAGGTCACCCCTCCACTTT.

The chain recombines TRBV23-1 with TRBJ2-3, with 7 bases fitting TRBD2. TRBV23-1 is placed among ORFs of uncertain function. Unmatched junction bases numbered 9, after V lost 8 bases and J lost 4 bases. The CDR3 is made up of 14 amino acids. For the CDR3, the DNA is TGCGCCAGCGGAAGGGGAGGGATAGCAGATACGCAGTATTTT. It encodes CASGRGGIADTQYF.

The chain employs TRBV4-2 and TRBJ2-1, with 11 bases matching TRBD2. V shed 1 base, J shed 0 bases, and the junction held 8 bases outside the gene matches. The V gene's germline CDR1 is LGHNA and CDR2 YNFKEQ. This CDR3 region has 19 residues. The CDR3 loop is CASSQATTSGVSSYNEQFF. The CDR3 region has the DNA TGTGCCAGCAGCCAAGCTACGACTAGCGGGGTCTCCTCCTACAATGAGCAGTTCTTC.

V is TRBV29-1 and J is TRBJ2-3; tentative D call: TRBD1 (5 bases). Deletions cut 4 bases from V and 5 bases from J, with 13 bases between. The germline gives CDR1 SQVTM, CDR2 ANQGSEA. The CDR3 spans 13 residues. CDR3 in amino acids: CSVAGRARDTQYF. CDR3 bases: TGCAGCGTTGCTGGCAGGGCTCGAGATACGCAGTATTTT.

The chain links TRBV3-1 to TRBJ2-1; a possible D gene is TRBD2 (5 bases). V was pared by 0 bases and J by 4 bases, with 13 bases between. The CDR3 has 16 amino acids. Germline V gene lookup returns CDR1 LGHDT and CDR2 YNNKEL (reference sequence). This CDR3 is CASSQDWAGGYNEQFF. CDR3 nucleotide sequence: TGTGCCAGCAGCCAAGATTGGGCAGGAGGTTACAATGAGCAGTTCTTC.

This sequence joins TRBV19 and TRBJ1-2; TRBD1 might be the D (5 bases). The CDR3 is 14 residues long. V was cut by 7 bases and J by 4 bases, with 16 bases left in between. Germline values: CDR1 LNHDA, CDR2 SQIVND (reference sequence). The CDR3 region has the DNA TGTGCCAGTAATCGTATGGGCGGGGGCTATGGCTACACCTTC. Protein sequence: CASNRMGGGYGYTF.

The genes are TRBV9 and TRBJ2-3; D is ambiguous. From germline, CDR1 is SGDLS and CDR2 YYNGEE. With 0 bases removed from V and 0 bases from J, the gap between germline ends came to 11 bases. The CDR3 loop spans 16 amino acids. This CDR3 reads CASSVEGISSTDTQYF. In DNA form, the CDR3 reads TGTGCCAGCAGCGTAGAAGGAATCTCTAGCACAGATACGCAGTATTTT.

The CDR3 sequence: CSVDALAGGFEQFF. The CDR3 nucleotides read TGCAGCGTTGACGCGCTAGCGGGGGGTTTTGAGCAGTTCTTC. The chain uses TRBV29-1 and TRBJ2-1; 11 bases fit TRBD2. J was trimmed by 9 bases and V by 3 bases; bases with no gene match: 7. Germline CDR1 and CDR2: SQVTM and ANQGSEA. The CDR3 is 14 amino acids.

The chain is built from TRBV20-1 and TRBJ2-1; TRBD1 matches 10 bases. The germline V gene encodes CDR1 DFQATT and CDR2 SNEGSKA (reference sequence). The junction had 6 bases not matched to a gene; V was cut back by 6 bases and J by 7 bases. This CDR3 has 13 residues. The DNA of the CDR3 is TGCAGTGCGGGACAGGGGCGGGGTAATGAGCAGTTCTTC. This encodes CSAGQGRGNEQFF.

This clonotype was seen only a few times. The chain links TRBV7-2 to TRBJ1-1; D unclear. Trimming pared 1 base from V and 1 base from J, leaving 7 bases between. This CDR3 has 14 amino acids. The germline CDR1 and CDR2 sequences are SGHTA and FQGNSA. CDR3 nucleotides: TGTGCCAGCAGCTTAGTACTGGGGAACACTGAAGCTTTCTTT. It encodes CASSLVLGNTEAFF.

The chain is built from TRBV18 and TRBJ1-2; D ambiguous. CDR3 length equals 14 residues. V was pared by 2 bases and J by 4 bases, with 11 bases between. The germline V gene encodes CDR1 KGHSH and CDR2 LQKENI. Here the CDR3 DNA reads TGTGCCAGCTCACCAGGGCCGGGGAGCTATGGCTACACCTTC. It is translated as CASSPGPGSYGYTF.

V and J are TRBV6-5 and TRBJ2-5; tentative D call: TRBD1 (6 bases). The CDR3 is 14 residues long. Germline CDR1 and CDR2: MNHEY and SVGAGI. V was shortened by 5 bases and J by 1 base, with 11 bases between the two germline ends. The CDR3 reads CASSPDRIQETQYF. CDR3 coding DNA: TGTGCCAGCAGTCCCGACAGGATCCAAGAGACCCAGTACTTC.

The V call is TRBV29-1, the J call TRBJ2-1; no reliable D call. The CDR3 length is 12 residues. V gave up 5 bases and J gave up 7 bases, with 12 bases separating them. Per germline, CDR1 SQVTM and CDR2 ANQGSEA. CDR3 sequence (DNA): TGCAGCGTTCTCCCCTCAACTAATGAGCAGTTCTTC. Residues: CSVLPSTNEQFF.

CDR3 amino acids: CASSYGGRGAQETQYF. Written as DNA, the CDR3 is TGTGCCAGCAGTTACGGGGGGAGAGGGGCCCAAGAGACCCAGTACTTC. This sequence joins TRBV6-5 and TRBJ2-5, with a tentative D call TRBD2 (6 bases). The CDR3 is made up of 16 amino acids. From germline, CDR1 is MNHEY and CDR2 SVGAGI. V was cut by 2 bases and J by 1 base, with 14 bases left in between.

The J gene is TRBJ2-1, the V gene TRBV6-6; D is perhaps TRBD1 or TRBD2 (6 bases each). Germline assignment: CDR1 MNHNY and CDR2 SVGAGI (reference sequence). The CDR3 runs to 13 residues. Trimming removed 6 bases from V and 5 bases from J, with 11 bases in between. The CDR3 here is CASRGGDNNEQFF. The CDR3 bases are TGTGCCAGCAGAGGAGGGGACAACAATGAGCAGTTCTTC.

J is TRBJ2-2 and V is TRBV2; the D is unclear. The V gene lost 8 bases and the J gene lost 6 bases, with 10 bases spanning the gap. The CDR3 sequence is 12 residues long. In germline, CDR1 is SNHLY, CDR2 FYNNEI. As DNA, the CDR3 is TGTGCCAGCCTGGGCGTCGCCGGGGAGCTGTTTTTT. This sequence encodes CASLGVAGELFF.

This chain joins TRBV7-2 and TRBJ2-3, with unresolved D. The length of the CDR3 is 14 residues. V was clipped by 2 bases and J by 3 bases, with 9 bases between them. The germline gives CDR1 SGHTA, CDR2 FQGNSA. The CDR3 is CASSLLPTTDTQYF. Written as DNA, the CDR3 is TGTGCCAGCAGCTTACTTCCGACGACAGATACGCAGTATTTT.

V gene TRBV20-1 combines with J gene TRBJ2-5; 7 positions agree with TRBD1. With 1 base clipped from V and 3 bases from J, the junction kept 5 bases outside the gene matches. In germline, CDR1 is DFQATT, CDR2 SNEGSKA (reference sequence). CDR3 size: 14 residues. The CDR3 nucleotides are TGCAGTGCTAGAGGAGGGACAGCTAAAGAGACCCAGTACTTC. It specifies CSARGGTAKETQYF.

V gene TRBV11-2 combines with J gene TRBJ2-3, with a tentative D call TRBD2 (6 bases). The ends were cut back, 5 bases at V and 6 bases at J, with 12 bases in the middle. The germline V gene has CDR1 SGHAT and CDR2 FQNNGV. The CDR3 sequence is 13 residues long. In nucleotides, the CDR3 is TGTGCCAGCAGCGTCCGGGGGATGGATACGCAGTATTTT. The encoded protein is CASSVRGMDTQYF.

V is TRBV20-1 and J is TRBJ2-7, with 11 bases that match TRBD2. J was trimmed by 0 bases and V by 6 bases; bases with no gene match: 13. The CDR3 is made up of 17 amino acids. Germline loops: CDR1 DFQATT, CDR2 SNEGSKA (reference sequence). The CDR3 region has the DNA TGCAGTGCCGTAGATCCACTAGCGGGGGCGAACTCCTACGAGCAGTACTTC. Amino acids: CSAVDPLAGANSYEQYF.

The CDR3 sequence: CSASSGLAASPHTQYF. CDR3 DNA: TGCAGTGCTAGCTCCGGACTAGCGGCCTCCCCCCATACGCAGTATTTT. V usage is TRBV20-1 and J usage is TRBJ2-3; 10 bases match TRBD2. This CDR3 contains 16 residues. With V trimmed by 3 bases and J by 7 bases, 13 bases remained unmatched. Germline V gene data show CDR1 as DFQATT and CDR2 as SNEGSKA (reference sequence).

The chain has TRBV29-1 and TRBJ2-2; 9 bases align to TRBD2. Germline CDR1 SQVTM, CDR2 ANQGSEA. CDR3 length: 14 residues. Here the CDR3 DNA reads TGCAGTGCCAGAGCGGGGGGCCGCACCGGGGAGCTGTTTTTT. Its translation: CSARAGGRTGELFF.

This chain connects TRBV20-1 to TRBJ1-2; no definite D call. V shed 0 bases and J shed 2 bases, with 7 bases lying between them. The CDR3 is made up of 13 amino acids. Germline CDR1 DFQATT, CDR2 SNEGSKA (reference sequence). The CDR3 DNA is TGCAGTGCTAGAGATGACACCAACTATGGCTACACCTTC. Residues: CSARDDTNYGYTF.

The gene calls are TRBV4-3 and TRBJ2-7; unclear D gene. The V gene lost 0 bases and the J gene lost 4 bases, with 7 bases spanning the gap. The CDR3 is 13 residues long. Germline CDR1 is LGHNA and CDR2 is YSLEER. CDR3 residues: CASSQEFQYEQYF. The CDR3 DNA is TGCGCCAGCAGCCAAGAATTTCAATACGAGCAGTACTTC.

This clonotype was detected only once. This chain connects TRBV7-9 to TRBJ1-2; D gene unclear. The CDR3 runs 13 residues. Per germline, CDR1 SEHNR and CDR2 FQNEAQ (reference sequence). V was clipped by 5 bases and J by 6 bases, with 13 bases between them. CDR3 sequence reads: CASSTTPRDGYTF. CDR3 sequence (DNA): TGTGCCAGCAGCACGACTCCTCGGGATGGCTACACCTTC.

In its sample, this clonotype was seen once. The V gene is TRBV3-1, the J gene TRBJ1-5, with D unclear. The CDR3 contains 14 residues. The V end was cut by 3 bases, the J end by 3 bases, with 9 bases between. The germline V gene has CDR1 LGHDT and CDR2 YNNKEL (reference sequence). This CDR3 is CASSQPGLNQPQHF. Written as DNA, the CDR3 is TGTGCCAGCAGCCAGCCGGGTCTCAATCAGCCCCAGCATTTT.

The chain combines TRBV3-1 with TRBJ1-1; D gene unclear. Germline V lookup: CDR1 LGHDT, CDR2 YNNKEL (reference sequence). The germline V and J ends were trimmed by 6 bases and 1 base, with 12 bases remaining between them. The CDR3 sequence is 14 residues long. CDR3 bases: TGTGCCAGCAGTCCCCTTGGGAGGAACACTGAAGCTTTCTTT. This sequence encodes CASSPLGRNTEAFF.

The chain carries TRBV20-1 and TRBJ2-1; D perhaps matches TRBD1 (5 bases). The CDR3 sequence is 13 residues long. Deletions cut 3 bases from V and 0 bases from J, with 6 bases between. Germline loops: CDR1 DFQATT, CDR2 SNEGSKA (reference sequence). The CDR3 nucleotides are TGCAGTGCTAGGGACAACTCCTACAATGAGCAGTTCTTC. It codes for CSARDNSYNEQFF.